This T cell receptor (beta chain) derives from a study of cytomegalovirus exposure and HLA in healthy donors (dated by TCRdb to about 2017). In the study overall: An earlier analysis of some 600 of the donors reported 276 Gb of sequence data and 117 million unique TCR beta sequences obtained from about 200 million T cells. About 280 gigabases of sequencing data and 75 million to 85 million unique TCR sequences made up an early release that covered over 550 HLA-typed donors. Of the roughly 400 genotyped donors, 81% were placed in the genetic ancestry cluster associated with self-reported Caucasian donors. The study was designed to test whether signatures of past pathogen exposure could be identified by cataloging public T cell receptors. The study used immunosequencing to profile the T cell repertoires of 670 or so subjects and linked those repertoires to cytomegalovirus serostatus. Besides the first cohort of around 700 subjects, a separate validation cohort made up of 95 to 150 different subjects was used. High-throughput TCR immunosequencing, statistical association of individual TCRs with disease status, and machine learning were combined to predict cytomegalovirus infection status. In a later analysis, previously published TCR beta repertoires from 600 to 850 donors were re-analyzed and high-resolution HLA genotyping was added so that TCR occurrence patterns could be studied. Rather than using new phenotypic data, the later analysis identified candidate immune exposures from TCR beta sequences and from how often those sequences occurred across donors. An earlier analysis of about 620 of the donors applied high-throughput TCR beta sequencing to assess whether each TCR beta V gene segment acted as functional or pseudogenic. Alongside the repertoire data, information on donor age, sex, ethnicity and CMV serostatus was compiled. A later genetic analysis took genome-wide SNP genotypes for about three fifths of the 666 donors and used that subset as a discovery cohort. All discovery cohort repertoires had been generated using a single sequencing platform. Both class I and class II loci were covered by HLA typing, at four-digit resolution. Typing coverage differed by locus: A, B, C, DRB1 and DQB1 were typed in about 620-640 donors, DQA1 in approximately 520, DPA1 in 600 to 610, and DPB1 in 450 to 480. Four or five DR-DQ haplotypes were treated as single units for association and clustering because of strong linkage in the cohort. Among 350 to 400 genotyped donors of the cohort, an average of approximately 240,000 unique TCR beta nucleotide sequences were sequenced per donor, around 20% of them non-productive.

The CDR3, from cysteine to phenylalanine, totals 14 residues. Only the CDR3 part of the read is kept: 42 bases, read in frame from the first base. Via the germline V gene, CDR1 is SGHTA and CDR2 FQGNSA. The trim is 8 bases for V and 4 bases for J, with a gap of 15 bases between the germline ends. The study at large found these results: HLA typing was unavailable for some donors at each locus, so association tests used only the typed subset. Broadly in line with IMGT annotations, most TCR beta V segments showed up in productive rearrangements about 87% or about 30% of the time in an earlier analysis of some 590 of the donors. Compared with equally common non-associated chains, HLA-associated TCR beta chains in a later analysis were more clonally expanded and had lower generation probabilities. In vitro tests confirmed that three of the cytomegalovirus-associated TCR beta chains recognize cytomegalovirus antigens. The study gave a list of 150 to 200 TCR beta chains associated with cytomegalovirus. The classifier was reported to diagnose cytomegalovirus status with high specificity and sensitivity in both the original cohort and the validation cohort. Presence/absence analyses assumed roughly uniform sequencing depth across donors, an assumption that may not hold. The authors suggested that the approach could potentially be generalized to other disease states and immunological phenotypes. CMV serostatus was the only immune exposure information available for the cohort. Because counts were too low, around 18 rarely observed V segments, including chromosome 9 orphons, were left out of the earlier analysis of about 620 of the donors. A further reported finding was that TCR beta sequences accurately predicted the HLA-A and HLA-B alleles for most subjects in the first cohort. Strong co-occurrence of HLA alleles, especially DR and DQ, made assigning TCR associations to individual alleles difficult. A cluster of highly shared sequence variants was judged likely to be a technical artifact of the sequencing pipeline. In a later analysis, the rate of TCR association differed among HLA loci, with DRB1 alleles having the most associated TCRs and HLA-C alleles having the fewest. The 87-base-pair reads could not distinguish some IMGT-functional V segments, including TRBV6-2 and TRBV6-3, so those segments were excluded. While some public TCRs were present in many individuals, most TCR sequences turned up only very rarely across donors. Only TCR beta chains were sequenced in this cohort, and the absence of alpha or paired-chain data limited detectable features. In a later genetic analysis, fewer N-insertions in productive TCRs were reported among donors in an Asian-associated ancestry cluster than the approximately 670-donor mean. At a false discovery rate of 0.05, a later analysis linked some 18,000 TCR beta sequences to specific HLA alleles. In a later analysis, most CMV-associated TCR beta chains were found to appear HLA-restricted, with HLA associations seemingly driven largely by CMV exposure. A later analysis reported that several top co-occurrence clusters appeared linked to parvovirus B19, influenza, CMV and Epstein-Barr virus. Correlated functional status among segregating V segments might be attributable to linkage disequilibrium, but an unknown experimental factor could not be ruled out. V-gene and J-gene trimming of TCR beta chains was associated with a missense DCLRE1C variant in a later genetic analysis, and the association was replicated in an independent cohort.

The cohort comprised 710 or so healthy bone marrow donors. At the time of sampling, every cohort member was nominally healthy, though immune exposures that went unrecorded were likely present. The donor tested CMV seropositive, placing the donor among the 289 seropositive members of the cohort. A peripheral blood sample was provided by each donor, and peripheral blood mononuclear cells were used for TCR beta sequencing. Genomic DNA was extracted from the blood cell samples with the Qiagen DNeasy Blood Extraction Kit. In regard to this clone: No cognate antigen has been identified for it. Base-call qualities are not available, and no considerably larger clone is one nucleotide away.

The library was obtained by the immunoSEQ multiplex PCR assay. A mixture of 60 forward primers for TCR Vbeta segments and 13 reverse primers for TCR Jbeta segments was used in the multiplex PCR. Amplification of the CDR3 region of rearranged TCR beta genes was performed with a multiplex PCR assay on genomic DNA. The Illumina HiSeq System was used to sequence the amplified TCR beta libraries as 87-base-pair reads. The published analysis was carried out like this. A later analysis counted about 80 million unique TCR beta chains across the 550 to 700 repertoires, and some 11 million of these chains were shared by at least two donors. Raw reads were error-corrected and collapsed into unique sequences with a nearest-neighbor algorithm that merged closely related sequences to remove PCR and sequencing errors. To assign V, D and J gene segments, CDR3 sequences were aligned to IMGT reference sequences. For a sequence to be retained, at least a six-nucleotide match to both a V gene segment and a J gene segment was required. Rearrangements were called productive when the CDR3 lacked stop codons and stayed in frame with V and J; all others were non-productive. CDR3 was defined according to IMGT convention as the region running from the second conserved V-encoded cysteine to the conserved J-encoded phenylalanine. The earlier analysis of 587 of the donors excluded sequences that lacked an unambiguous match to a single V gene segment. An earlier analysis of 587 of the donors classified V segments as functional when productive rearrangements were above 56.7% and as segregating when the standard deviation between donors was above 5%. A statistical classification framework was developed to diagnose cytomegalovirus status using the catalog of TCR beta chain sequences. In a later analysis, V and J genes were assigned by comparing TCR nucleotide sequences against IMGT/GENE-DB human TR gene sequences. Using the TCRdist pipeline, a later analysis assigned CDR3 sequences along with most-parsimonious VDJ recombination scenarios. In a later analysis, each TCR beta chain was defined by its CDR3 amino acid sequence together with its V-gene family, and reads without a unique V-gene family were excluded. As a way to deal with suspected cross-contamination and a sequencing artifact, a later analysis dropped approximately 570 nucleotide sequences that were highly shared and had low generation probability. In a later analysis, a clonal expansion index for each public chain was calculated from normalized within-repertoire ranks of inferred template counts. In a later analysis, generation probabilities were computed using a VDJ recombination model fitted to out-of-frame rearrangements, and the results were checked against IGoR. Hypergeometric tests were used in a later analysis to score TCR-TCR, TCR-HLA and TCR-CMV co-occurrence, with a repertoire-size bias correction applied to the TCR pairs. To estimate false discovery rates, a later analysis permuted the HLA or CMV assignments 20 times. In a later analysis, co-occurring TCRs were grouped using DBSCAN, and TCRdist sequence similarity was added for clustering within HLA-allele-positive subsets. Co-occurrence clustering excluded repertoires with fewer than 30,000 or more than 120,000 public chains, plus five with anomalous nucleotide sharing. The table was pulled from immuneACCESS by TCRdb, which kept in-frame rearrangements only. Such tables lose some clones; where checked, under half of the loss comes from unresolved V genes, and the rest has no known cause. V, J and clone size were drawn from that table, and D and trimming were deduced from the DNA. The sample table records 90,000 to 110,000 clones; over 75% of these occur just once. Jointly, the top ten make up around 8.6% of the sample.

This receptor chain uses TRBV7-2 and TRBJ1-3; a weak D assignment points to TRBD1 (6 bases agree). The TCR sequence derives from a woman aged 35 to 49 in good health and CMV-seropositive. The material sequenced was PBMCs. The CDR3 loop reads CASGRQAQGNTIYF. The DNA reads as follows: TGTGCCAGCGGAAGACAGGCTCAGGGAAACACCATATATTTT. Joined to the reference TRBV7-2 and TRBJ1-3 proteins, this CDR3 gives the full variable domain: GAGVSQSPSNKVTEKGKDVELRCDPISGHTALYWYRQSLGQGLEFLIYFQGNSAPDKSGLPSDRFSAERTGGSVSTLTIQRTQQEDSAVYLCASGRQAQGNTIYFGEGSWLTVV.